The clone carrying this T cell receptor beta chain turned up a few times. As yet, its antigen is unknown. CDR3 length equals 15 residues. Germline V gives CDR1 MDHEN, CDR2 SYDVKM. V lost 7 bases and J 4 bases, leaving 17 bases between the germline ends. These data originate in a study of blood T cells in healthy people across ages. Findings of the study overall: With naive T cell percentage, TCR beta diversity showed a strong correlation.

Collection of around 10 milliliters of peripheral blood was performed for each donor. Each sample provided at least 5 micrograms of extracted total RNA. Sample-barcoded 5' priming and a J-beta primer mix drove a second PCR of roughly 6 to 12 cycles. Every molecule of cDNA carried a tag from a template-switch adaptor with 12 random nucleotides. TCRdb re-analysed the 5' RACE reads in MiXCR, keeping a single row per CDR3 protein. The sample contains about a million distinct CDR3 sequences, more than 30% of which appear only once. Sequenced material: blood. This receptor was taken from a young man in good health. The chain is built from TRBV28 and TRBJ2-1; the D gene is possibly TRBD1 (5 bases). DNA for the CDR3: TGTGCCAGCACCTTACGGGCAGGGCAATACAATGAGCAGTTCTTC. This translates into CASTLRAGQYNEQFF.